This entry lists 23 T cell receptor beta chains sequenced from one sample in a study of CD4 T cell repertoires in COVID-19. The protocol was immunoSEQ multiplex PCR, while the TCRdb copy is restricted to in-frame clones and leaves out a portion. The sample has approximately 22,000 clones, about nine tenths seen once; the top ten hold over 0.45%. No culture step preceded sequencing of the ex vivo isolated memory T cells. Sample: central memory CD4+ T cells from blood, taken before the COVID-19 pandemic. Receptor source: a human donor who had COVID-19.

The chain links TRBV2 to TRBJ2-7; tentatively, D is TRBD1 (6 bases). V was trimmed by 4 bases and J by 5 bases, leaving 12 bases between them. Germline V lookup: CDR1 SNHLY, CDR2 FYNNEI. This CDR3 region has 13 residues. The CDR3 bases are TGTGCCAGCAGTGTACAGGGCCCCAACGAGCAGTACTTC. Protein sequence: CASSVQGPNEQYF. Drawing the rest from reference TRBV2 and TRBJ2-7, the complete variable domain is EPEVTQTPSHQVTQMGQEVILRCVPISNHLYFYWYRQILGQKVEFLVSFYNNEISEKSEIFDDQFSVERPDGSNFTLKIRSTKLEDSAMYFCASSVQGPNEQYFGPGTRLTVT.

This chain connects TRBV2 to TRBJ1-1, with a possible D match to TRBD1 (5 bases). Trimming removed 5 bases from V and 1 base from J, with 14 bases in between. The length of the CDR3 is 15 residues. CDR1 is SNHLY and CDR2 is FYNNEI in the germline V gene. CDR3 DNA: TGTGCCAGCAGTCGAAGGGGAGGAGAGAACACTGAAGCTTTCTTT. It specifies CASSRRGGENTEAFF.

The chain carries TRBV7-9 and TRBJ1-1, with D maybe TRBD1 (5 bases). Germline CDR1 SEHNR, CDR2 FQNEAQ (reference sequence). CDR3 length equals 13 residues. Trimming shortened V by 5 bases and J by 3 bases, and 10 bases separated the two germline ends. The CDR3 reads CASSVWGDTEAFF. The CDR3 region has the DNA TGTGCCAGCAGCGTCTGGGGGGACACTGAAGCTTTCTTT. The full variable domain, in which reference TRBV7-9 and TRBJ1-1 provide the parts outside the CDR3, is DTGVSQNPRHKITKRGQNVTFRCDPISEHNRLYWYRQTLGQGPEFLTYFQNEAQLEKSRLLSDRFSAERPKGSFSTLEIQRTEQGDSAMYLCASSVWGDTEAFFGQGTRLTVV.

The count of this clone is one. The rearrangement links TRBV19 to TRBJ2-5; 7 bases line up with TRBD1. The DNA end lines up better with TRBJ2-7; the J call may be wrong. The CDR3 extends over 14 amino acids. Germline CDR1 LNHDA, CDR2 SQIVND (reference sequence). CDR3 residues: CASSGVTGSYEQYF. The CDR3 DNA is TGTGCCAGTAGTGGGGTGACAGGGAGCTACGAGCAGTACTTC.

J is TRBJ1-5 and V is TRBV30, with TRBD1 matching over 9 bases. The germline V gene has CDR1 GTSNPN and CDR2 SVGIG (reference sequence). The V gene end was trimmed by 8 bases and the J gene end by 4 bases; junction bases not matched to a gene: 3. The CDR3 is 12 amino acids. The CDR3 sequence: CAEGTGNQPQHF. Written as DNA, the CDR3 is TGTGCCGAAGGGACAGGGAATCAGCCCCAGCATTTT.

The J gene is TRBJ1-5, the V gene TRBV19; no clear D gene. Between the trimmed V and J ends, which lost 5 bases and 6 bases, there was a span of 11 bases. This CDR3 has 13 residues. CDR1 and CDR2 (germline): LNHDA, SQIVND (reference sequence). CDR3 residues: CASSPGSFQPQHF. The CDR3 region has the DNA TGTGCCAGTAGTCCCGGGTCTTTTCAGCCCCAGCATTTT.

CDR3 protein: CASGSGAGGIQYF. The CDR3 DNA reads TGTGCCAGCGGCAGCGGGGCCGGGGGCATTCAGTACTTC. The V call is TRBV7-6, the J call TRBJ2-4; TRBD2 matches at 7 bases. With V trimmed by 8 bases and J by 9 bases, 10 bases remained unmatched. Germline CDR1 reads SGHVS; CDR2 reads FNYEAQ. This CDR3 contains 13 residues.

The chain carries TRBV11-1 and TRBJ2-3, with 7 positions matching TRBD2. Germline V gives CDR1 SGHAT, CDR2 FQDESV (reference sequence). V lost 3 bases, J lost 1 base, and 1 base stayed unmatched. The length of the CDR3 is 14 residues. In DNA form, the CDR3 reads TGTGCCAGCAGCTTCCGGGGGGGCACAGATACGCAGTATTTT. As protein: CASSFRGGTDTQYF.

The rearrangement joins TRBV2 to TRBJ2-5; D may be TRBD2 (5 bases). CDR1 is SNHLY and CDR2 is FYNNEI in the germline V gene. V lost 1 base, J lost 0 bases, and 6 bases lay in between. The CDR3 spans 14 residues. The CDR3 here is CASSEGGYQETQYF. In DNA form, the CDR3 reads TGTGCCAGCAGTGAAGGCGGGTACCAAGAGACCCAGTACTTC. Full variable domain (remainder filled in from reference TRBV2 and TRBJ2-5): EPEVTQTPSHQVTQMGQEVILRCVPISNHLYFYWYRQILGQKVEFLVSFYNNEISEKSEIFDDQFSVERPDGSNFTLKIRSTKLEDSAMYFCASSEGGYQETQYFGPGTRLLVL.

The CDR3 region is CASSPPQGDTQYF. The DNA of the CDR3 is TGTGCCAGCTCACCACCGCAGGGAGATACGCAGTATTTT. V and J are TRBV18 and TRBJ2-3; the D gene is possibly TRBD1 (5 bases). This CDR3 comprises 13 residues. CDR1 is KGHSH, CDR2 LQKENI, per germline. With 0 bases removed from V and 5 bases from J, the gap between germline ends came to 6 bases.

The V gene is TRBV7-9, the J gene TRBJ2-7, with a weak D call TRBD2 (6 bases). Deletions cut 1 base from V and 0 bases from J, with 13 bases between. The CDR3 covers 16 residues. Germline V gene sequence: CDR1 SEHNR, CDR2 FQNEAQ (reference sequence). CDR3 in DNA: TGTGCCAGCAGCTTAGGGGACTTTTCGAGCTCCTACGAGCAGTACTTC. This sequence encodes CASSLGDFSSSYEQYF.

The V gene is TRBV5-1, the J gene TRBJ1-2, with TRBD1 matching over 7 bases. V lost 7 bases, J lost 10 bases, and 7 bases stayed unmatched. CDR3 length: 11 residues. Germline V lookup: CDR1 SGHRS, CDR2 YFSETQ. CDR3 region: CASGRQGDYTF. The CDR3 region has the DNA TGCGCCAGCGGTCGACAGGGTGACTACACCTTC.

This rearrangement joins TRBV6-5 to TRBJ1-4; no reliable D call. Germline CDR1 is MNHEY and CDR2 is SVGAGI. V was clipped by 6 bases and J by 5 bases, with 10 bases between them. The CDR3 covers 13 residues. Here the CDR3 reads CASRRTENEKLFF. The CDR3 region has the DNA TGTGCCAGCAGACGAACAGAAAATGAAAAACTGTTTTTT.

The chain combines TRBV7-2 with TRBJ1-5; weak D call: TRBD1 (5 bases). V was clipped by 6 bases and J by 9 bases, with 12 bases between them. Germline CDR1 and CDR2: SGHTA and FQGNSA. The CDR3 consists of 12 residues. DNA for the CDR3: TGTGCCAGCAGGCCCGACAGTGGGCCCCAGCATTTT. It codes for CASRPDSGPQHF.

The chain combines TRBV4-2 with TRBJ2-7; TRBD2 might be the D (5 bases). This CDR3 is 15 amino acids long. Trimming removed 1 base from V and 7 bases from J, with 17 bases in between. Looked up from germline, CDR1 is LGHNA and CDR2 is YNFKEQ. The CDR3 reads CASSQALGELGEQYF. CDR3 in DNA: TGTGCCAGCAGCCAAGCTCTGGGAGAGCTGGGGGAGCAGTACTTC.

The CDR3 sequence: CAISENRGLRAEAFF. Here the CDR3 DNA reads TGTGCCATCAGTGAGAACAGGGGGCTTAGGGCTGAAGCTTTCTTT. The V and J genes are TRBV10-3 and TRBJ1-1; 9 bases line up with TRBD1. The junction had 7 bases not matched to a gene; V was cut back by 2 bases and J by 6 bases. The CDR3 length is 15 residues. Germline values: CDR1 ENHRY, CDR2 SYGVKD.

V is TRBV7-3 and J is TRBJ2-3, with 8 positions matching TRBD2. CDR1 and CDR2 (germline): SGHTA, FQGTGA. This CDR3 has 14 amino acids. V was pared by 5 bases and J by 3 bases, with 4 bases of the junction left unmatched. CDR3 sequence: CASSLRGGTDTQYF. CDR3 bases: TGTGCCAGCAGCCTCCGGGGGGGGACAGATACGCAGTATTTT. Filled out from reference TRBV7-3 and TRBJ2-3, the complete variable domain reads GAGVSQTPSNKVTEKGKYVELRCDPISGHTALYWYRQSLGQGPEFLIYFQGTGAADDSGLPNDRFFAVRPEGSVSTLKIQRTERGDSAVYLCASSLRGGTDTQYFGPGTRLTVL.

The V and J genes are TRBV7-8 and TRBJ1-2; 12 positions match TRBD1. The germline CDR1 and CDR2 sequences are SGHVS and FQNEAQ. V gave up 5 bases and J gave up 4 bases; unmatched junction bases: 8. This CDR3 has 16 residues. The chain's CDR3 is CASSGTGTGGGYGYTF. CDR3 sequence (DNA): TGTGCCAGCAGCGGTACTGGGACAGGGGGCGGCTATGGCTACACCTTC.

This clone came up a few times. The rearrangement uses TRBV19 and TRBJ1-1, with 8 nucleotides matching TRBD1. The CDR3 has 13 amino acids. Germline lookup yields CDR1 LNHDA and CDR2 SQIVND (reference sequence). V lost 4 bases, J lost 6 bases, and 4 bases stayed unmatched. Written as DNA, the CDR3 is TGTGCCAGTAGTACCAGACAGGGGTCTGAAGCTTTCTTT. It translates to CASSTRQGSEAFF.

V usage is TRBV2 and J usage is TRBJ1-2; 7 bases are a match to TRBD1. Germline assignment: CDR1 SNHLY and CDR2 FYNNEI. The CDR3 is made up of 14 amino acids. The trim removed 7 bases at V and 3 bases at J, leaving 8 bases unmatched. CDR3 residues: CASKRGQGYYGYTF. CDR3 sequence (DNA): TGTGCCAGCAAGAGGGGGCAGGGCTACTATGGCTACACCTTC.

DNA of the CDR3: TGCGCCAGCAGCATACCGGGACAGGGCTACGAGCAGTACTTC. This gives the protein CASSIPGQGYEQYF. This chain links TRBV10-2 with TRBJ2-7, with 9 bases identical to TRBD1. V lost 6 bases and J lost 3; bases outside the gene matches: 6. Per germline, CDR1 WSHSY and CDR2 SAAADI. This CDR3 is 14 amino acids long.

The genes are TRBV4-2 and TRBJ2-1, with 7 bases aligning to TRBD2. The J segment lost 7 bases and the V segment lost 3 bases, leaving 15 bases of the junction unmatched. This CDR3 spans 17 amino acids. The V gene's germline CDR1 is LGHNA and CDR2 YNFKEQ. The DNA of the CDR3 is TGTGCCAGCAGCCAGACTTCGCAGGGCTCCGGGGGGAATGAGCAGTTCTTC. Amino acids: CASSQTSQGSGGNEQFF.

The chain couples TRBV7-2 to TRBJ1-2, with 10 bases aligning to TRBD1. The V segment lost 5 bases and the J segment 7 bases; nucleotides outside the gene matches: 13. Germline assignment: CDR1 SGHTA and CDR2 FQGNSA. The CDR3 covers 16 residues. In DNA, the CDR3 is TGTGCCAGCAGCCGGGGGGCGGGACAGGGGAATCGTGGCTACACCTTC. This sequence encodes CASSRGAGQGNRGYTF.